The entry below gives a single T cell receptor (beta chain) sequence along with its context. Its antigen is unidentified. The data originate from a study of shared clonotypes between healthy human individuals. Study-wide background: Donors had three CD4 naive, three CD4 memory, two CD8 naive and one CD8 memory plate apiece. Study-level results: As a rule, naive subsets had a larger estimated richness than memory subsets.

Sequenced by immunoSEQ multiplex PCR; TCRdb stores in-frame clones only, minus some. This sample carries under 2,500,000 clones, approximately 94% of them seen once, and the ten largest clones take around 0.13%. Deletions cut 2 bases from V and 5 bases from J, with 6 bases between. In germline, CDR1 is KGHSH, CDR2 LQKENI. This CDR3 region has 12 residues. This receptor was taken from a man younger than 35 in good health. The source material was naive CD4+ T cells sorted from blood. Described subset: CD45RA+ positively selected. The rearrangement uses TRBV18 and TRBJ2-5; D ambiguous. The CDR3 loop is CASSPDSETQYF. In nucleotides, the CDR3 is TGTGCCAGCTCACCAGATTCGGAGACCCAGTACTTC.